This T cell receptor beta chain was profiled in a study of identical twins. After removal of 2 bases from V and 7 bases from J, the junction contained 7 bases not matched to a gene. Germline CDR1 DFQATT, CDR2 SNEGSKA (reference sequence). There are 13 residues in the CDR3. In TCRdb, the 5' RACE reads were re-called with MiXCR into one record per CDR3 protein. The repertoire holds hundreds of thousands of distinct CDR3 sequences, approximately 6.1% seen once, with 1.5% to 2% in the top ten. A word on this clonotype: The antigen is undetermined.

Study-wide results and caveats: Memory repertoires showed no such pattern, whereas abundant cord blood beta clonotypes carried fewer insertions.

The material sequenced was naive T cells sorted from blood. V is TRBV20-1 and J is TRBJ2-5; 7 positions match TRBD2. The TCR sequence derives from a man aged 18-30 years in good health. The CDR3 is CSARIGWGGTQYF. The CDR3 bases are TGCAGTGCTAGAATCGGGTGGGGGGGGACCCAGTACTTC.